This T cell receptor (beta chain) appears in the sequencing data of a study of blood T cells in healthy people across ages. With respect to this clonotype: Just one base apart from a much larger clone, this may be a read error.

PCR was performed a second time for 7 to 11 cycles using a sample-barcoded 5' primer and a J-beta primer mix. TCRdb re-called the 5' RACE reads with MiXCR, one entry per CDR3 protein. The table records about 810,000 distinct CDR3 sequences, about 34% of them present only once. Germline CDR1 reads SQVTM; CDR2 reads ANQGSEA. The CDR3 sequence is 16 residues long. V is TRBV29-1 and J is TRBJ2-1, with 11 bases matching TRBD2. With the DNA end fitting TRBJ2-7 better, the J assignment may be wrong. This TCR derives from a man between 18 and 35 years old in good health. Sequenced input: blood. The CDR3 here is CSVARNSGGVYNEQYF. CDR3 DNA sequence: TGCAGCGTCGCCCGAAATAGCGGGGGGGTCTACAATGAGCAGTACTTC.